Listed below are T cell receptor beta chains from one sample, sequenced in a study of identical twins. TCRdb re-called the 5' RACE reads through MiXCR, storing one row per CDR3 protein. Of approximately 500,000 distinct CDR3 sequences listed, approximately 16% are singletons. The sample was also linked to a second study, of yellow fever vaccine responses in identical twins.

Sequencing was carried out using CD4+ T cells sorted from blood. The receptor source for this set is a woman aged 18-30 years in good health. Each CDR3 is given with its conserved first and last residue. A D gene is named only where the DNA matches it firmly. Only part of the rows carry a size: once, few, many, or a class if the clone is expanded.

V: TRBV6-5
J: TRBJ2-2
size: .
D: .
CDR3: CASSYGRKLPGIGELFF
DNA: TGTGCCAGCAGTTACGGGCGAAAATTACCAGGGATAGGGGAGCTGTTTTTT

V: TRBV9
J: TRBJ2-1
size: few
D: .
CDR3: CASSAPGLLVNEQFF
DNA: TGTGCCAGCAGCGCTCCGGGACTCCTGGTAAATGAGCAGTTCTTC

V: TRBV24-1
J: TRBJ2-5
size: .
D: .
CDR3: CATSEGSQETQYF
DNA: TGTGCCACCAGTGAGGGCAGCCAAGAGACCCAGTACTTC

V: TRBV10-3
J: TRBJ2-1
size: few
D: TRBD2
CDR3: CAIGLAGGPAQFF
DNA: TGTGCCATCGGACTAGCGGGAGGACCCGCCCAGTTCTTC

V: TRBV20-1
J: TRBJ1-4
size: .
D: .
CDR3: CSAGTVQNELFF
DNA: TGCAGTGCCGGGACGGTTCAAAATGAGCTGTTTTTT

V: TRBV14
J: TRBJ2-1
size: few
D: .
CDR3: CASSQVRASGLYSATASGEQFF
DNA: TGTGCCAGCAGCCAAGTCCGGGCTTCGGGACTGTACAGTGCTACCGCCTCCGGTGAGCAGTTCTTC

V: TRBV12-5
J: TRBJ2-3
size: .
D: TRBD1
CDR3: CASGLSRTGTGETDTQYF
DNA: TGTGCTAGTGGTTTGTCCCGAACCGGGACAGGGGAGACAGATACGCAGTATTTT

V: TRBV5-5
J: TRBJ1-6
size: few
D: .
CDR3: CASTPGGGSNNSPLHF
DNA: TGTGCCAGCACCCCCGGAGGAGGGTCCAACAATTCACCCCTCCACTTT

V: TRBV25-1
J: TRBJ2-7
size: few
D: TRBD2
CDR3: CASRGSLAGVDEQYF
DNA: TGTGCCAGCAGGGGATCACTAGCGGGAGTCGACGAGCAGTACTTC

V: TRBV5-1
J: TRBJ1-1
size: .
D: .
CDR3: CASSLEAGLLVNTEAFF
DNA: TGCGCCAGCAGCTTGGAAGCAGGGCTCTTGGTCAACACTGAAGCTTTCTTT

V: TRBV24-1
J: TRBJ2-7
size: many
D: TRBD2
CDR3: CATSDPASGDYEQYF
DNA: TGTGCCACCAGTGACCCCGCTAGCGGGGACTACGAGCAGTACTTC

V: TRBV20-1
J: TRBJ2-5
size: .
D: .
CDR3: CSASGSKETQYF
DNA: TGCAGTGCTAGCGGGAGCAAGGAGACCCAGTACTTC

V: TRBV10-3
J: TRBJ2-7
size: .
D: TRBD2
CDR3: CAITGTSGSYEQYF
DNA: TGTGCCATCACAGGGACTAGCGGGTCCTACGAGCAGTACTTC

V: TRBV12-3/TRBV12-4
J: TRBJ1-2
size: few
D: TRBD1
CDR3: CASTHGGTGDGYTF
DNA: TGTGCCAGCACCCACGGGGGGACAGGGGATGGCTACACCTTC

V: TRBV21-1
J: TRBJ2-7
size: few
D: .
CDR3: CASSKVRAEQYF
DNA: TGTGCCAGCAGCAAAGTTAGGGCGGAGCAGTACTTC

V: TRBV29-1
J: TRBJ2-1
size: few
D: TRBD2
CDR3: CSVPPTSGSLGEQFF
DNA: TGCAGCGTTCCACCGACTAGCGGGAGTTTGGGTGAGCAGTTCTTC

V: TRBV9
J: TRBJ2-7
size: .
D: TRBD2
CDR3: CASSPTPGLAGGEQYF
DNA: TGTGCCAGCAGCCCTACACCGGGACTAGCGGGAGGTGAGCAGTACTTC

V: TRBV6-5
J: TRBJ2-7
size: few
D: TRBD2
CDR3: CASSYSLRESYYEQYF
DNA: TGTGCCAGCAGTTATAGTTTGCGGGAGAGCTACTACGAGCAGTACTTC

V: TRBV12-3/TRBV12-4
J: TRBJ1-5
size: .
D: TRBD1
CDR3: CASSFEGAREQPQHF
DNA: TGTGCCAGCAGTTTCGAGGGGGCACGGGAGCAGCCCCAGCATTTT

V: TRBV12-3/TRBV12-4
J: TRBJ2-7
size: .
D: TRBD2
CDR3: CASSHRGAGGYEQYF
DNA: TGTGCCAGCAGCCACCGGGGGGCGGGAGGCTACGAGCAGTACTTC

V: TRBV10-3
J: TRBJ2-1
size: many
D: TRBD2
CDR3: CAISESGGNYNEQFF
DNA: TGTGCCATCAGTGAGTCGGGGGGGAACTACAATGAGCAGTTCTTC

V: TRBV12-5
J: TRBJ2-5
size: few
D: TRBD2
CDR3: CASGQGLAGGKQETQYF
DNA: TGTGCTAGTGGCCAGGGACTAGCGGGGGGGAAACAAGAGACCCAGTACTTC

V: TRBV7-6
J: TRBJ2-2
size: .
D: TRBD2
CDR3: CASRDGTSNTGELFF
DNA: TGTGCCAGCAGGGACGGGACTAGCAACACCGGGGAGCTGTTTTTT

V: TRBV3-1
J: TRBJ2-4
size: .
D: TRBD1
CDR3: CASSQAPGTGKSIQYF
DNA: TGTGCCAGCAGCCAAGCTCCCGGGACAGGGAAGTCCATTCAGTACTTC

V: TRBV19
J: TRBJ1-5
size: .
D: TRBD1
CDR3: CASSTDRATSQPQHF
DNA: TGTGCCAGTAGTACCGACAGGGCGACGAGTCAGCCCCAGCATTTT

V: TRBV12-3/TRBV12-4
J: TRBJ2-1
size: .
D: .
CDR3: CASRPDSLNEQFF
DNA: TGTGCCAGCAGACCGGACAGTCTAAATGAGCAGTTCTTC

V: TRBV4-1
J: TRBJ1-1
size: .
D: .
CDR3: CASSQGEESFF
DNA: TGCGCCAGCAGCCAAGGTGAGGAGTCTTTCTTT

V: TRBV6-5
J: TRBJ1-1
size: .
D: .
CDR3: CASSFMRGTEAFF
DNA: TGTGCCAGCAGTTTTATGAGGGGCACTGAAGCTTTCTTT

V: TRBV6-2/TRBV6-3
J: TRBJ2-5
size: .
D: .
CDR3: CASSRQSTVQETQYF
DNA: TGTGCCAGCAGTAGACAATCGACAGTCCAAGAGACCCAGTACTTC

V: TRBV9
J: TRBJ2-3
size: few
D: TRBD2
CDR3: CASSVGGLASTDTQYF
DNA: TGTGCCAGCAGCGTGGGGGGACTAGCCTCCACAGATACGCAGTATTTT

V: TRBV6-1
J: TRBJ2-7
size: .
D: TRBD2
CDR3: CASSGRLAGVVGYEQYF
DNA: TGTGCCAGCAGTGGACGACTAGCGGGAGTTGTCGGCTACGAGCAGTACTTC

V: TRBV12-3/TRBV12-4
J: TRBJ2-1
size: .
D: TRBD2
CDR3: CASRPGTSVNHYNEQFF
DNA: TGTGCCAGCCGCCCCGGGACTAGCGTAAATCACTACAATGAGCAGTTCTTC

V: TRBV6-1
J: TRBJ1-5
size: few
D: .
CDR3: CASSNSRLSNQPQHF
DNA: TGTGCCAGCAGCAACAGCCGCCTTAGCAATCAGCCCCAGCATTTT

V: TRBV10-3
J: TRBJ2-7
size: .
D: TRBD2
CDR3: CAISPIAGGTYEQYF
DNA: TGTGCCATCAGCCCTATCGCGGGAGGAACCTACGAGCAGTACTTC

V: TRBV7-2
J: TRBJ2-1
size: few
D: TRBD2
CDR3: CASSPLGLAVSYNEQFF
DNA: TGTGCCAGCAGCCCCCTGGGACTAGCGGTCTCCTACAATGAGCAGTTCTTC

V: TRBV10-3
J: TRBJ1-1
size: .
D: .
CDR3: CAITPLGGTEAFF
DNA: TGTGCCATCACCCCCTTGGGGGGGACTGAAGCTTTCTTT

V: TRBV12-3/TRBV12-4
J: TRBJ2-3
size: .
D: .
CDR3: CASSRGTIPDTQYF
DNA: TGTGCCAGCAGTCGTGGTACTATTCCAGATACGCAGTATTTT

V: TRBV12-3/TRBV12-4
J: TRBJ2-7
size: few
D: TRBD2
CDR3: CASSLSPGTSSEQYF
DNA: TGTGCCAGCAGTCTATCACCCGGGACTAGCTCCGAGCAGTACTTC

V: TRBV6-1
J: TRBJ2-2
size: few
D: TRBD2
CDR3: CASSRGTSGRSRNTGELFF
DNA: TGTGCCAGCAGCCGCGGGACTAGCGGGAGATCGAGAAACACCGGGGAGCTGTTTTTT

V: TRBV6-1
J: TRBJ2-2
size: few
D: TRBD2
CDR3: CASTRTSGPEGGELFF
DNA: TGTGCCAGCACCCGGACTAGCGGCCCCGAGGGCGGGGAGCTGTTTTTT

V: TRBV20-1
J: TRBJ1-4
size: few
D: TRBD1
CDR3: CSARAGTEEKLFF
DNA: TGCAGTGCTAGGGCCGGGACAGAAGAAAAACTGTTTTTT

V: TRBV7-9
J: TRBJ2-5
size: .
D: .
CDR3: CASSGGVTQYF
DNA: TGTGCCAGCAGCGGGGGTGTGACCCAGTACTTC

V: TRBV5-1
J: TRBJ2-7
size: few
D: TRBD2
CDR3: CASSPTSPAGVLTYEQYF
DNA: TGCGCCAGCAGCCCCACGTCCCCAGCGGGAGTACTCACCTACGAGCAGTACTTC

V: TRBV14
J: TRBJ1-2
size: many
D: .
CDR3: CASSQIGVFGYGYTF
DNA: TGTGCCAGCAGCCAAATCGGAGTATTCGGCTATGGCTACACCTTC

V: TRBV20-1
J: TRBJ1-1
size: .
D: .
CDR3: CSSHRGTVNTEAFF
DNA: TGCAGTAGCCACCGCGGGACGGTGAACACTGAAGCTTTCTTT

V: TRBV20-1
J: TRBJ2-1
size: .
D: TRBD2
CDR3: CSARVGTSGYNEQFF
DNA: TGCAGTGCTCGGGTTGGGACTAGCGGTTACAATGAGCAGTTCTTC

V: TRBV10-3
J: TRBJ2-3
size: few
D: .
CDR3: CAISATADTQYF
DNA: TGTGCCATCAGTGCGACAGCGGATACGCAGTATTTT

V: TRBV5-1
J: TRBJ2-7
size: many
D: TRBD1
CDR3: CASSLRTGGIDEQYF
DNA: TGCGCCAGCAGCTTGAGGACAGGGGGCATCGACGAGCAGTACTTC

V: TRBV5-1
J: TRBJ2-3
size: few
D: TRBD2
CDR3: CASSSPPGTSGGDDTQYF
DNA: TGCGCCAGCAGCTCGCCCCCGGGGACTAGCGGGGGGGACGATACGCAGTATTTT

V: TRBV18
J: TRBJ2-2
size: many
D: .
CDR3: CASSPPFLTESFNGELFF
DNA: TGTGCCAGCTCACCGCCCTTTCTCACAGAGAGTTTCAACGGGGAGCTGTTTTTT

V: TRBV5-1
J: TRBJ2-2
size: few
D: TRBD2
CDR3: CASSFLTSGAGELFF
DNA: TGCGCCAGCAGCTTCCTGACTAGCGGAGCCGGGGAGCTGTTTTTT

V: TRBV5-1
J: TRBJ2-3
size: .
D: .
CDR3: CASSGGADTQYF
DNA: TGCGCCAGCAGCGGGGGCGCAGATACGCAGTATTTT

V: TRBV6-5
J: TRBJ2-7
size: few
D: TRBD1
CDR3: CASSYSGQGNYEQYF
DNA: TGTGCCAGCAGTTATTCCGGACAGGGGAACTACGAGCAGTACTTC

V: TRBV20-1
J: TRBJ1-1
size: many
D: .
CDR3: CSARGPGTEAFF
DNA: TGCAGTGCTCGAGGACCGGGGACTGAAGCTTTCTTT

V: TRBV5-1
J: TRBJ2-3
size: few
D: .
CDR3: CATSLAGSSTDTQYF
DNA: TGCGCCACCTCCCTTGCGGGCTCTAGCACAGATACGCAGTATTTT